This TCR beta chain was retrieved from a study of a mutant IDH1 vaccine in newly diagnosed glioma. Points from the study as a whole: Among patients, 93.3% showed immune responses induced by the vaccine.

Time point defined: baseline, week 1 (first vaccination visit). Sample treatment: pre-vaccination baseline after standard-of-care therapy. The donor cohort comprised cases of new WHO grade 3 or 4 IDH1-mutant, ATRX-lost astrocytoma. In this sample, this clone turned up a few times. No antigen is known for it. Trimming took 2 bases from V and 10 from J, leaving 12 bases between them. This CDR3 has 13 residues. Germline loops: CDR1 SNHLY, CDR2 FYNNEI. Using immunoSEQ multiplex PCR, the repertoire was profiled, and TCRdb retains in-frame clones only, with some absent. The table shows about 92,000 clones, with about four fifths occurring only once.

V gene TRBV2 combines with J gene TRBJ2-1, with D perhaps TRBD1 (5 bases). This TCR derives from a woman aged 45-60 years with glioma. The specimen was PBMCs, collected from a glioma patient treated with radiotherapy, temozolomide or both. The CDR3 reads CASSERLWGEQFF. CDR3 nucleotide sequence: TGTGCCAGCAGTGAACGGTTATGGGGCGAGCAGTTCTTC.